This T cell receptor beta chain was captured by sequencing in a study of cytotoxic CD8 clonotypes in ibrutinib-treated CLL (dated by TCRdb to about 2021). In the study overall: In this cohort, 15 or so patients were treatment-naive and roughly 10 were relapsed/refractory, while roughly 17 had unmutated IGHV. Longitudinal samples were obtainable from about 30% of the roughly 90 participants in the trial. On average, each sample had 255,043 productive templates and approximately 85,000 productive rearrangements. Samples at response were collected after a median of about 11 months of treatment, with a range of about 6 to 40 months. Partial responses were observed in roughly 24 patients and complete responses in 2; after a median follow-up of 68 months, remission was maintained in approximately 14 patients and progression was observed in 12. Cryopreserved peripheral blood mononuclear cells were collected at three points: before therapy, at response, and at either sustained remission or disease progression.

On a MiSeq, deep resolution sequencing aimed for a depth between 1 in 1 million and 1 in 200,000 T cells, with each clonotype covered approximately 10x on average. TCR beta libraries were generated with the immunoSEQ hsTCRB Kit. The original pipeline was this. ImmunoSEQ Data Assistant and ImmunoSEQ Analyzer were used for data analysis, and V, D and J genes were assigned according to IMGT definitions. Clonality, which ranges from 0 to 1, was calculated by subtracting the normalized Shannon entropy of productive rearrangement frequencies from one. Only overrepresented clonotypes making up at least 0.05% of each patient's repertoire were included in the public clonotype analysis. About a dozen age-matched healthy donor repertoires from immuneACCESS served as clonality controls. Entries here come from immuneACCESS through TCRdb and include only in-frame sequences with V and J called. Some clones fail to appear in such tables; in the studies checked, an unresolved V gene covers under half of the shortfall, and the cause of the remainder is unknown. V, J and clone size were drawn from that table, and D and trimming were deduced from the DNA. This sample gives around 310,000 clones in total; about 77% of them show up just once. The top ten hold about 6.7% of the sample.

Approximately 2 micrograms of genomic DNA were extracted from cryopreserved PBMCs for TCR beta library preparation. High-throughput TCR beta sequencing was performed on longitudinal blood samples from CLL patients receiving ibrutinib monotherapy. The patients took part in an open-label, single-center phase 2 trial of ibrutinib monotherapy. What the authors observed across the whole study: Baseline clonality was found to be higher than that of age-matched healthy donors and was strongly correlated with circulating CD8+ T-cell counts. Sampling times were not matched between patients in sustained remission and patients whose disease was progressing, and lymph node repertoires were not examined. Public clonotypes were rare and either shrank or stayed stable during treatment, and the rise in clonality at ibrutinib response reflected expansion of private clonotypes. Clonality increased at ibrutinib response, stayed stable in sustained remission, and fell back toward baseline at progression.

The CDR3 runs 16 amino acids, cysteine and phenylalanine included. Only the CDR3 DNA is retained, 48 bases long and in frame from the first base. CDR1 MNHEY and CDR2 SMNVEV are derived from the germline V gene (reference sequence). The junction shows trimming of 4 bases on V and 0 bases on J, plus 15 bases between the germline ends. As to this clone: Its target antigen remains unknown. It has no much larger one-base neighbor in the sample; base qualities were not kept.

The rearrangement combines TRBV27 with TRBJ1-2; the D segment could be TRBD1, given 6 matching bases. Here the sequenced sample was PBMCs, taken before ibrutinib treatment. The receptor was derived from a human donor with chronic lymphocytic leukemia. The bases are TGTGCCAGCAGTTCGGCAGGGGCACCTTCTAACTATGGCTACACCTTC. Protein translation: CASSSAGAPSNYGYTF.